This T cell receptor (beta chain) is from a study of blood T cell repertoires in COVID-19. Sequencing used immunoSEQ multiplex PCR; TCRdb keeps in-frame clones, though not all of them. The table has some 510,000 clones, over 75% seen once. The length of the CDR3 is 13 residues. V shed 0 bases and J shed 5 bases, with 9 bases lying between them. Germline V CDR1 and CDR2: GTSNPN, SVGIG (reference sequence). For recovered donors of Cohort 3, there were two negative PCRs, clearance, or symptom resolution. The sequencing input was PBMCs or T cells enriched from blood (not recorded which). The chain joins TRBV30 to TRBJ2-3; D uncertain. This TCR came from a woman in her thirties or forties who had recovered from COVID-19. The CDR3 sequence is CAWSVPGIDTQYF. The CDR3 nucleotides are TGTGCCTGGAGTGTACCAGGTATAGATACGCAGTATTTT.